Presented here are 32 T cell receptor beta chains from one specimen sequenced in a study of T-cell memory formation after mild COVID-19. Using its own MiXCR run on the 5' RACE reads, TCRdb lists one record per CDR3 protein. The top ten hold approximately 43% of the sample, which has nearly 110,000 distinct CDR3 sequences, approximately 15% seen once. Specimen: PBMCs or a T cell subset sorted from them (not recorded which). The receptors derive from a man between 18 and 29 years old who had mild COVID-19 (a few samples of this study predate the infection). Cell type and time point are not known.

V and J are TRBV5-1 and TRBJ2-7; possible D gene TRBD1, 6 bases. CDR3 length: 15 amino acids. Trimming left V 3 bases short and J 2 bases short, with 15 bases between. CDR1 SGHRS and CDR2 YFSETQ come from the germline V gene. This chain's CDR3 is CASSSPGQLTYEQYF. The CDR3, as DNA: TGCGCCAGCAGCTCACCGGGACAACTAACCTACGAGCAGTACTTC.

This clonotype was found a few times. The V and J genes are TRBV29-1 and TRBJ1-2; a possible D gene is TRBD1 (6 bases). The V end lost 4 bases, the J end lost 3 bases, and 12 bases lay between the germline ends. CDR1 and CDR2 (germline): SQVTM, ANQGSEA. CDR3 length: 13 residues. CDR3 protein: CSVAGGLYYGYTF. For the CDR3, the DNA is TGCAGCGTTGCCGGGGGCCTGTACTATGGCTACACCTTC.

The chain uses TRBV12-3 or TRBV12-4 and TRBJ2-2; D gene unclear. CDR3 length equals 14 residues. V lost 8 bases and J lost 3, with 13 bases in between. Here the CDR3 DNA reads TGTGCCAGCTTCTCAAGTACCCACACCGGGGAGCTGTTTTTT. This gives the protein CASFSSTHTGELFF.

As concerns this clonotype: One end of the junction does not line up with germline, which may come from a read error. The rearrangement links TRBV11-2 to TRBJ2-1, with TRBD2 as a possible D gene (6 bases). The CDR3 runs to 13 residues. Germline CDR1 is SGHAT and CDR2 is FQNNGV. DNA of the CDR3: TGTGCCAGCAACTTAGTGGGGGGCAATGAGCAGTTCTTC. Protein: CASNLVGGNEQFF.

CDR3 loop: CASSESRTGQEKYV. Here the CDR3 DNA reads TGTGCCAGCAGTGAATCTCGTACGGGTCAAGAGAAGTACGTC. The chain joins TRBV6-6 to TRBJ2-7; D unclear. The CDR3 consists of 14 residues. Germline V gene sequence: CDR1 MNHNY, CDR2 SVGAGI (reference sequence). Trimming shortened V by 5 bases and J by 11 bases, and 22 bases separated the two germline ends.

The V gene is TRBV12-3 or TRBV12-4, the J gene TRBJ2-1; D remains unclear. This CDR3 spans 12 amino acids. Trimming left V 5 bases short and J 9 bases short, with 11 bases between. This chain's CDR3 is CASSIQIFEQFF. The CDR3 coding sequence is TGTGCCAGCAGTATCCAGATATTTGAGCAGTTCTTC.

This clonotype was counted between two and nine times. The DNA for the CDR3 is TGCGCCAGCAGCCAGGGACTAGCGGGGGGGGCTTCCTACAATGAGCAGTTCTTC. This translates into CASSQGLAGGASYNEQFF. The chain has TRBV4-1 and TRBJ2-1; 16 bases fit TRBD2. The CDR3 runs to 18 residues. Trimming removed 3 bases from V and 1 base from J; junction bases left unmatched: 3. Germline V CDR1 and CDR2: MGHRA, YSYEKL.

The chain has TRBV4-3 and TRBJ1-1, with D unclear. Germline V gene lookup returns CDR1 LGHNA and CDR2 YSLEER. This CDR3 region has 13 residues. V gave up 2 bases and J gave up 2 bases, with 6 bases separating them. The CDR3: CASSQKVNTEAFF. The CDR3 DNA reads TGCGCCAGCAGCCAAAAGGTTAACACTGAAGCTTTCTTT.

The chain is built from TRBV2 and TRBJ2-7; the match to TRBD1 covers 8 bases. V was clipped by 4 bases and J by 4 bases; unmatched bases: 12. Germline V gene data show CDR1 as SNHLY and CDR2 as FYNNEI. The CDR3 runs to 16 residues. Here the CDR3 reads CASSGSGTGDTYEQYV. The DNA of the CDR3 is TGTGCCAGCAGTGGATCCGGGACAGGCGACACTTACGAGCAGTACGTC.

This clonotype was seen at least ten times. The rearrangement joins TRBV29-1 to TRBJ2-7; a possible D gene is TRBD1 (6 bases). The germline CDR1 and CDR2 sequences are SQVTM and ANQGSEA. The CDR3 has 12 amino acids. Trimming stripped 4 bases from V and 7 bases from J, with 14 bases between. CDR3 amino acids: CSVATGSGEQYF. CDR3 in DNA: TGCAGCGTTGCCACAGGGTCTGGGGAGCAGTACTTC.

The chain joins TRBV10-3 to TRBJ2-7, with 12 bases lining up with TRBD2. Unmatched junction bases numbered 8, after V lost 0 bases and J lost 5 bases. There are 17 residues in the CDR3. Per the germline V gene, CDR1 is ENHRY and CDR2 is SYGVKD. CDR3 amino acids: CAISESPLAGGPHEQYF. The CDR3 coding sequence is TGTGCCATCAGTGAGTCTCCACTAGCGGGAGGACCCCACGAGCAGTACTTC.

This clonotype came up many times. The V gene is TRBV10-3, the J gene TRBJ2-5, with 9 bases that match TRBD2. The V segment lost 6 bases and the J segment 4 bases; nucleotides outside the gene matches: 6. The CDR3 has 14 amino acids. CDR1 is ENHRY, CDR2 SYGVKD, per germline. Here the CDR3 reads CAISDSGGRETQYF. DNA of the CDR3: TGTGCCATCAGCGACAGCGGGGGGCGAGAGACCCAGTACTTC.

The chain links TRBV9 to TRBJ1-5; TRBD1 might be the D (5 bases). This CDR3 comprises 14 residues. Trimming cost V 3 bases and J 0 bases, with 7 bases left between them. The germline V gene has CDR1 SGDLS and CDR2 YYNGEE. CDR3 sequence reads: CASSGGYSNQPQHF. CDR3 nucleotide sequence: TGTGCCAGCAGCGGGGGGTATAGCAATCAGCCCCAGCATTTT.

V is TRBV5-1 and J is TRBJ2-7; D uncertain. Germline V gene lookup returns CDR1 SGHRS and CDR2 YFSETQ. There are 15 residues in the CDR3. The V gene lost 5 bases and the J gene lost 2 bases, with 17 bases spanning the gap. CDR3 residues: CASRMAAGGTYEQYF. In DNA, the CDR3 is TGCGCCAGCAGAATGGCAGCAGGTGGGACCTACGAGCAGTACTTC.

This clonotype was seen more than once but under ten times. This chain joins TRBV7-3 and TRBJ2-2; the D is unclear. The germline CDR1 and CDR2 sequences are SGHTA and FQGTGA. The length of the CDR3 is 16 residues. V was clipped by 2 bases and J by 4 bases, with 14 bases between them. The DNA for the CDR3 is TGTGCCAGCAGCTTAGGCGGCGCCACGATCACCGGGGAGCTGTTTTTT. Translated, it gives CASSLGGATITGELFF.

This clonotype turned up a few times. The chain combines TRBV7-3 with TRBJ2-1; 7 bases match TRBD2. CDR1 and CDR2 (germline): SGHTA, FQGTGA. This CDR3 comprises 15 residues. Trimming at V came to 5 bases and at J to 4 bases, leaving 8 bases not matched to a gene. The CDR3 sequence: CASSPIGGGYNEQFF. The CDR3 region has the DNA TGTGCCAGCAGCCCCATCGGCGGGGGTTACAATGAGCAGTTCTTC.

There are many counts of this clonotype. The chain carries TRBV7-9 and TRBJ2-3; tentatively, D is TRBD2 (6 bases). CDR1 and CDR2 (germline): SEHNR, FQNEAQ (reference sequence). V lost 8 bases and J lost 0, with 15 bases in between. CDR3 length: 15 residues. This chain's CDR3 is CASGPGRPSTDTQYF. As DNA, the CDR3 is TGTGCCAGCGGGCCCGGGAGACCTAGCACAGATACGCAGTATTTT.

The chain carries TRBV12-3 or TRBV12-4 and TRBJ2-1; D remains ambiguous. Trimming took 6 bases from V and 10 from J, leaving 19 bases between them. The CDR3 has 14 amino acids. For the CDR3, the DNA is TGTGCCAGCAGCCCTCAAGGGCCACAGCCCGAGCAGTTCTTC. Its translation: CASSPQGPQPEQFF.

J is TRBJ2-7 and V is TRBV10-3; maybe TRBD1 (5 bases). CDR1 is ENHRY and CDR2 is SYGVKD in the germline V gene. The CDR3 runs 12 residues. The V end was cut by 5 bases, the J end by 4 bases, with 9 bases between. DNA for the CDR3: TGTGCCATCAGTCAACCAGGGTACGAGCAGTACTTC. It is translated as CAISQPGYEQYF.

This chain uses TRBV2 with TRBJ2-7; 9 bases match TRBD2. V lost 3 bases to trimming and J lost 0 bases; unmatched junction nucleotides: 9. The germline V gene encodes CDR1 SNHLY and CDR2 FYNNEI. The CDR3 length is 17 residues. The CDR3 DNA reads as TGTGCCAGCAGTGAGGGGCGGCGGGGGGGCGCCTCCTACGAGCAGTACTTC. It is translated as CASSEGRRGGASYEQYF.

Here the CDR3 DNA reads TGCAGTGCCATACCCGGGACAGGGGACTACGAGCAGTACTTC. Translating gives CSAIPGTGDYEQYF. This rearrangement joins TRBV20-1 to TRBJ2-7, with TRBD1 matching 10 bases. Trimming cost V 6 bases and J 3 bases; bases outside gene matches: 8. CDR1 DFQATT and CDR2 SNEGSKA come from the germline V gene (reference sequence). The CDR3 loop spans 14 amino acids.

This chain uses TRBV20-1 with TRBJ2-2; possible D gene TRBD1, 5 bases. In germline, CDR1 is DFQATT, CDR2 SNEGSKA (reference sequence). The CDR3 loop spans 15 amino acids. Trimming left V 0 bases short and J 6 bases short, with 14 bases between. Here the CDR3 reads CSARDPQGGSGELFF. In nucleotides, the CDR3 is TGCAGTGCTAGAGATCCCCAGGGTGGGTCCGGGGAGCTGTTTTTT.

The rearrangement uses TRBV11-2 and TRBJ2-5; 7 bases fit TRBD2. The V gene's germline CDR1 is SGHAT and CDR2 FQNNGV. CDR3 length equals 12 residues. The trim removed 6 bases at V and 7 bases at J, leaving 5 bases unmatched. CDR3 residues: CASSGRGGTQYF. Here the CDR3 DNA reads TGTGCCAGCAGTGGTCGCGGGGGGACCCAGTACTTC. Looking up the rest from reference TRBV11-2 and TRBJ2-5 gives the full variable domain: EAGVAQSPRYKIIEKRQSVAFWCNPISGHATLYWYQQILGQGPKLLIQFQNNGVVDDSQLPKDRFSAERLKGVDSTLKIQPAKLEDSAVYLCASSGRGGTQYFGPGTRLLVL.

The J gene is TRBJ2-7, the V gene TRBV11-1; the D is unclear. This CDR3 spans 15 amino acids. From germline, CDR1 is SGHAT and CDR2 FQDESV (reference sequence). V dropped 3 bases and J dropped 0 bases, with 12 bases sitting between them. DNA for the CDR3: TGTGCCAGCAGCTTCAACAGCTTCAGCTCCTACGAGCAGTACGTC. This gives the protein CASSFNSFSSYEQYV.

CDR3 sequence reads: CASSVAGLAGGSSYNEQFF. The CDR3 nucleotides are TGTGCCAGCAGCGTAGCGGGTCTAGCGGGGGGAAGCTCCTACAATGAGCAGTTCTTC. The J gene is TRBJ2-1, the V gene TRBV9; 11 bases map to TRBD2. The trim removed 0 bases at V and 0 bases at J, leaving 8 bases unmatched. CDR3 length equals 19 residues. CDR1 and CDR2 from the germline V gene are SGDLS and YYNGEE.

This clonotype was counted ten times or more. The chain combines TRBV25-1 with TRBJ2-7, with D tentatively TRBD2 (6 bases). The ends were cut back, 3 bases at V and 1 base at J, with 10 bases in the middle. Per germline, CDR1 MGHDK and CDR2 SYGVNS. The CDR3 covers 14 residues. The CDR3 bases are TGTGCCAGCAGTGAGGCAGGGAGGTCCTACGAGCAGTACTTC. Translation: CASSEAGRSYEQYF.

The chain recombines TRBV7-9 with TRBJ2-3; TRBD2 agrees at 9 bases. The CDR3 consists of 18 residues. The germline gives CDR1 SEHNR, CDR2 FQNEAQ (reference sequence). V was pared by 2 bases and J by 1 base, with 10 bases of the junction left unmatched. In nucleotides, the CDR3 is TGTGCCAGCAGCTTAATTTCGGCGGGACTAGCTCGCACAGATACGCAGTATTTT. This encodes CASSLISAGLARTDTQYF.

The rearrangement joins TRBV6-1 to TRBJ2-1, with 8 positions matching TRBD2. V gave up 4 bases and J gave up 0 bases; unmatched junction bases: 2. The length of the CDR3 is 15 residues. Germline CDR1 reads MNHNS; CDR2 reads SASEGT. CDR3 sequence reads: CASSVSGVSYNEQFF. The CDR3 DNA is TGTGCCAGCAGTGTTAGCGGGGTCTCCTACAATGAGCAGTTCTTC.

V gene TRBV7-9 combines with J gene TRBJ1-2; 8 bases match TRBD1. Germline V lookup: CDR1 SEHNR, CDR2 FQNEAQ (reference sequence). After removal of 10 bases from V and 4 bases from J, the junction contained 5 bases not matched to a gene. CDR3 length: 12 amino acids. CDR3 coding DNA: TGTGCCAACTCAGACAGGGGCTATGGCTACACCTTC. Translation: CANSDRGYGYTF.

This chain uses TRBV7-6 with TRBJ2-7, with 9 bases matching TRBD2. The CDR3 consists of 14 residues. Unmatched junction bases numbered 5, after V lost 6 bases and J lost 2 bases. In germline, CDR1 is SGHVS, CDR2 FNYEAQ. The CDR3: CASSRGGATYEQYF. CDR3 sequence (DNA): TGTGCCAGCAGTCGCGGGGGGGCCACCTACGAGCAGTACTTC.

This clonotype has only a few counts. V usage is TRBV6-2 or TRBV6-3 and J usage is TRBJ1-1, with D perhaps matching TRBD1 (5 bases). Deletions cut 4 bases from V and 4 bases from J, with 10 bases between. CDR3 length: 13 amino acids. Germline CDR1 and CDR2: MNHEY and SVGEGT. The CDR3 is CASSSQGFTEAFF. The CDR3 bases are TGTGCCAGCAGTTCCCAGGGATTCACTGAAGCTTTCTTT.

There are a few counts of this clonotype. The chain links TRBV3-1 to TRBJ1-5; weak D call: TRBD1 (5 bases). This CDR3 has 15 residues. V lost 5 bases, J lost 5 bases, and 16 bases lay in between. Germline CDR1 LGHDT, CDR2 YNNKEL (reference sequence). The CDR3 DNA reads as TGTGCCAGCAGCTCAGGGACGGAGGGCTATCAGCCCCAGCATTTT. Translating gives CASSSGTEGYQPQHF.